These 18 T cell receptor beta chains share one sample of origin, sequenced in a study of shared clonotypes between healthy human individuals (dated by TCRdb to about 2020). CD8 naive samples were obtained by positive selection for CCR7 among CD45RO-negative cells, yielding a CD45RA+CCR7+ population from which TemRA cells were excluded. The library came from the immunoSEQ multiplex PCR assay. TCRdb took this table from immuneACCESS and kept in-frame rearrangements with V and J called. Such tables lack part of the clones; where checked against another copy, unresolved V genes explain under half of the gap, and the rest is unexplained. This sample holds approximately 1.9 million clones; 80% to 95% were observed only once. The ten biggest clones cover about 1.7% of the sample. Material: naive CD8+ T cells from PBMCs. In the paper's terms, the cell subset or site label means: CD45RA+CCR7+. The receptor set was obtained from a young man in good health. Some clones in this sample may be carry-over from other donors' samples.

The chain recombines TRBV7-9 with TRBJ2-7; possible D gene TRBD2, 6 bases. The V gene lost 4 bases and the J gene lost 1 base, with 11 bases spanning the gap. The CDR3 runs 14 residues. The V gene's germline CDR1 is SEHNR and CDR2 FQNEAQ (reference sequence). Here the CDR3 DNA reads TGTGCCAGCAGCTCAAAAGGGAGGTCCTACGAGCAGTACTTC. The encoded protein is CASSSKGRSYEQYF.

CDR3 sequence: CASSLGSGPYNEQFF. Here the CDR3 DNA reads TGTGCCAGCAGCTTAGGTAGCGGGCCCTACAATGAGCAGTTCTTC. The chain couples TRBV7-3 to TRBJ2-1, with TRBD2 matching over 7 bases. The junction had 3 bases not matched to a gene; V was cut back by 2 bases and J by 2 bases. CDR1 and CDR2 from the germline V gene are SGHTA and FQGTGA. The CDR3 loop spans 15 amino acids.

V is TRBV13 and J is TRBJ2-1; TRBD1 aligns across 9 bases. Trimming removed 5 bases from V and 8 bases from J; junction bases left unmatched: 13. The CDR3 totals 16 residues. Germline CDR1 reads PRHDT; CDR2 reads FYEKMQ (reference sequence). CDR3 sequence: CASSPKGTGGNHEQFF. CDR3 nucleotides: TGTGCCAGCAGCCCAAAGGGTACAGGGGGCAATCATGAGCAGTTCTTC.

The chain carries TRBV9 and TRBJ1-5; D is possibly TRBD1 (6 bases). From germline, CDR1 is SGDLS and CDR2 YYNGEE. The CDR3 is 18 residues long. V was pared by 3 bases and J by 3 bases, with 22 bases between. DNA of the CDR3: TGTGCCAGCAGCGACTTGCGACAGGTTAGGTACCCCAATCAGCCCCAGCATTTT. The encoded protein is CASSDLRQVRYPNQPQHF.

The chain recombines TRBV4-1 with TRBJ2-5; the D is unclear. The V and J ends lost 1 base and 1 base respectively, with 13 bases between them. Germline V lookup: CDR1 MGHRA, CDR2 YSYEKL. The CDR3 loop spans 16 amino acids. The CDR3 DNA sequence: TGCGCCAGCAGCCAAGTTGTTATAAGCAGCCAAGAGACCCAGTACTTC. This encodes CASSQVVISSQETQYF.

The V gene is TRBV25-1, the J gene TRBJ2-7; D not resolved. Germline V gene sequence: CDR1 MGHDK, CDR2 SYGVNS. The CDR3 is 10 amino acids. V was shortened by 8 bases and J by 7 bases, with 9 bases between the two germline ends. For the CDR3, the DNA is TGTGCCAGCGGGTTGGGGGAGCAGTACTTC. This translates into CASGLGEQYF.

V gene TRBV27 combines with J gene TRBJ2-2; 8 bases line up with TRBD1. CDR3 length: 14 residues. V dropped 0 bases and J dropped 6; count of bases not matched to a gene: 0. CDR1 is MNHEY and CDR2 is SMNVEV in the germline V gene (reference sequence). The CDR3 DNA sequence: TGTGCCAGCAGTTTATCGACAGGGGCCGGGGAGCTGTTTTTT. Translating it yields CASSLSTGAGELFF.

The V call is TRBV7-9, the J call TRBJ2-1, with 12 bases matching TRBD2. Per germline, CDR1 SEHNR and CDR2 FQNEAQ (reference sequence). Trimming at V came to 5 bases and at J to 10 bases, leaving 15 bases not matched to a gene. The CDR3 totals 17 residues. The CDR3 DNA reads TGTGCCAGCAGCAGTCGCCCCGGGACTAGCGGGTCGCCAGAGCAGTTCTTC. Its translation is CASSSRPGTSGSPEQFF. Complete variable domain (other parts from reference TRBV7-9 and TRBJ2-1): DTGVSQNPRHKITKRGQNVTFRCDPISEHNRLYWYRQTLGQGPEFLTYFQNEAQLEKSRLLSDRFSAERPKGSFSTLEIQRTEQGDSAMYLCASSSRPGTSGSPEQFFGPGTRLTVL.

The V gene is TRBV28, the J gene TRBJ2-2, with 9 bases aligning to TRBD1. The ends lost 5 bases at V and 4 bases at J; junction bases unmatched: 2. CDR3 length equals 14 residues. CDR1 and CDR2 (germline): MDHEN, SYDVKM. In nucleotides, the CDR3 is TGTGCCAGCAGTCCGGACAGGGGCACCGGGGAGCTGTTTTTT. It codes for CASSPDRGTGELFF.

This rearrangement joins TRBV2 to TRBJ1-1; D not certain. The CDR3 runs to 14 residues. Trimming left V 0 bases short and J 0 bases short, with 5 bases between. Germline CDR1 is SNHLY and CDR2 is FYNNEI. CDR3 loop: CASSEAPLNTEAFF. The CDR3 nucleotides read TGTGCCAGCAGTGAAGCTCCGCTGAACACTGAAGCTTTCTTT.

On this clone itself: This CDR3 is also generated by other DNA sequences in the sample. The gene calls are TRBV29-1 and TRBJ2-7, with TRBD1 matching over 8 bases. Germline V gene lookup returns CDR1 SQVTM and CDR2 ANQGSEA. Losses at the gene ends were 4 bases for V and 4 bases for J; bases not matched to a gene: 6. CDR3 length: 13 amino acids. CDR3 DNA: TGCAGCGTTGTTGGACAGGGAATATACGAGCAGTACTTC. Translation gives CSVVGQGIYEQYF.

V and J are TRBV6-1 and TRBJ2-1; 10 positions match TRBD2. This CDR3 region has 15 residues. CDR1 is MNHNS, CDR2 SASEGT, per germline. Unmatched junction bases numbered 5, after V lost 1 base and J lost 8 bases. CDR3 sequence reads: CASSEGGLAIDEQFF. The DNA for the CDR3 is TGTGCCAGCAGTGAAGGGGGACTAGCGATCGATGAGCAGTTCTTC.

The chain employs TRBV7-8 and TRBJ2-5; 8 positions match TRBD1. CDR3 length: 16 amino acids. Germline-derived CDR1 and CDR2 are SGHVS and FQNEAQ. Trimming removed 5 bases from V and 3 bases from J; junction bases left unmatched: 11. The CDR3 nucleotides read TGTGCCAGCAGCCCCGTTGACAGGGGAATGGAAGAGACCCAGTACTTC. It yields the protein CASSPVDRGMEETQYF.

The chain is built from TRBV29-1 and TRBJ1-2; D not certain. With 1 base removed from V and 8 bases from J, the gap between germline ends came to 8 bases. This CDR3 is built from 11 residues. In germline, CDR1 is SQVTM, CDR2 ANQGSEA. For the CDR3, the DNA is TGCAGCGTTGAAGGGCCGGGGGGCTACACCTTC. Its translation is CSVEGPGGYTF.

This rearrangement joins TRBV6-1 to TRBJ1-1; D ambiguous. The ends were cut back, 7 bases at V and 3 bases at J, with 15 bases in the middle. The germline V gene has CDR1 MNHNS and CDR2 SASEGT. The CDR3 sequence is 14 residues long. This CDR3 reads CASNPGVRDTEAFF. The CDR3 coding sequence is TGTGCCAGCAACCCGGGAGTCCGAGACACTGAAGCTTTCTTT.

The chain carries TRBV28 and TRBJ2-7, with no clear D. Germline-derived CDR1 and CDR2 are MDHEN and SYDVKM. Trimming shortened V by 2 bases and J by 3 bases, and 11 bases separated the two germline ends. CDR3 size: 14 residues. The CDR3 nucleotides read TGTGCCAGCAGTTTAAGGAGTCAACGCTACGAGCAGTACTTC. Translated: CASSLRSQRYEQYF.

As regards this clone: Other nucleotide sequences in the sample specify the same CDR3. This sequence joins TRBV28 and TRBJ1-1; TRBD1 is a possible D gene (5 bases). The CDR3 totals 14 residues. The V gene's germline CDR1 is MDHEN and CDR2 SYDVKM. The V gene lost 1 base and the J gene lost 4 bases, with 10 bases spanning the gap. Here the CDR3 DNA reads TGTGCCAGCAGTTTATCAGGGAGGGTCACTGAAGCTTTCTTT. Its translation: CASSLSGRVTEAFF.

V is TRBV2 and J is TRBJ1-1; D not certain. Germline V gene sequence: CDR1 SNHLY, CDR2 FYNNEI. Trimming cost V 4 bases and J 4 bases, with 10 bases left between them. CDR3 length: 13 residues. The CDR3 bases are TGTGCCAGCAGTGGGGGATGGGGCACTGAAGCTTTCTTT. Its translation: CASSGGWGTEAFF.